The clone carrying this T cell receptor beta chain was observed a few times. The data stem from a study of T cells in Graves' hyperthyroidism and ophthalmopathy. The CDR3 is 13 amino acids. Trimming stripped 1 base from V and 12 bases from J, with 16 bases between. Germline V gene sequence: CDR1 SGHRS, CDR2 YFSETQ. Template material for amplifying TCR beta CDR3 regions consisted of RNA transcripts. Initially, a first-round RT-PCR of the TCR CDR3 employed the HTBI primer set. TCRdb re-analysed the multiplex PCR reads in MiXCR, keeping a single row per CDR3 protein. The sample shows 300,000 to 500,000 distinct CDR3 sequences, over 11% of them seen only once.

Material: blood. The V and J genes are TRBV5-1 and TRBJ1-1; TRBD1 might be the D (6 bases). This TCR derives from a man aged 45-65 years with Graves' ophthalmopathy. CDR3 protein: CASSLTGLSVSFF. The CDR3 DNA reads TGCGCCAGCAGCTTGACAGGGTTGAGCGTTTCTTTCTTT.